This T cell receptor beta chain was sequenced during a study of T cell changes during pregnancy in multiple sclerosis. The V end lost 4 bases, the J end lost 0 bases, and 4 bases lay between the germline ends. CDR1 and CDR2 from the germline V gene are MRHNA and SNTAGT. This CDR3 is built from 13 residues. By share of the sample, this clone is medium-sized (0.01 to 0.1%). Assay: immunoSEQ multiplex PCR; the TCRdb copy retains only in-frame clones and omits some. The sample comprises about 76,000 clones, roughly nine tenths of which are singletons, and 1.5% to 2% rests with the top ten. Sample: peripheral blood, taken in the first trimester of pregnancy. This receptor was taken from a female donor in good health, enrolled as a control in a pregnancy study. This chain uses TRBV6-4 with TRBJ1-5, with no clear D. The CDR3 protein is CASSADSNQPQHF. CDR3 nucleotides: TGTGCCAGCAGTGCAGATAGCAATCAGCCCCAGCATTTT.